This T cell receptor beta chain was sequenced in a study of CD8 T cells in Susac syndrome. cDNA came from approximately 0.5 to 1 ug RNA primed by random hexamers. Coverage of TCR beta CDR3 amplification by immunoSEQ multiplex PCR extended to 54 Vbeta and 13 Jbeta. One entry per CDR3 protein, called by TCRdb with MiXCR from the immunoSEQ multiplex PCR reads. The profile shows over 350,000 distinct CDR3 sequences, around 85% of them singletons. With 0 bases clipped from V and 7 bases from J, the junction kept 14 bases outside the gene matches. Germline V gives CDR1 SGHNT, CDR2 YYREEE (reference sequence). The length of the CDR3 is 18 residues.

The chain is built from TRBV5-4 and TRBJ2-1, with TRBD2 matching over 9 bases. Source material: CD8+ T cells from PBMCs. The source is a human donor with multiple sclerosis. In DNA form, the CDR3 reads TGTGCCAGCAGCTTGGGTAGCTTAGCGGGAGACATGGTTAATGAGCAGTTCTTC. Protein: CASSLGSLAGDMVNEQFF.